Shown below are 24 T cell receptor beta chains from a single sample sequenced in a study of blood T cell repertoires in COVID-19 (dated by TCRdb to 2020 to 2022). The method was the immunoSEQ multiplex PCR assay. Sourced from immuneACCESS, this table was stored by TCRdb with only in-frame sequences that have V and J called. A share of the clones is absent; for the studies checked, an unresolved V gene accounts for under half, and the remainder has no known explanation. Recorded for this sample are 300,000 to 400,000 clones; about 88% of them occurred a single time. The ten top clones hold 7.1% of the sample. Material: peripheral blood. The receptors were sampled from a woman aged 60-75 years with COVID-19, enrolled during active disease.

This clone was observed once. This chain uses TRBV19 with TRBJ2-1; 7 bases match TRBD1. The CDR3 runs to 15 residues. V lost 7 bases, J lost 6 bases, and 12 bases stayed unmatched. Germline values: CDR1 LNHDA, CDR2 SQIVND (reference sequence). The CDR3 nucleotides read TGTGCCAGTATCTCTGTGACAGGGTTAGGCAATGAGCAGTTCTTC. This encodes CASISVTGLGNEQFF.

The chain recombines TRBV5-1 with TRBJ1-1, with 7 positions matching TRBD1. With V trimmed by 8 bases and J by 6 bases, 13 bases remained unmatched. Germline CDR1 SGHRS, CDR2 YFSETQ. The length of the CDR3 is 14 residues. The CDR3 DNA sequence: TGCGCCAGGAACATACCCCGACAGGGACCTGAAGCTTTCTTT. This gives the protein CARNIPRQGPEAFF.

This clone was found once. The chain links TRBV6-4 to TRBJ1-6; 9 bases agree with TRBD1. The CDR3 is 15 residues long. CDR1 MRHNA and CDR2 SNTAGT come from the germline V gene. Trimming took 5 bases from V and 7 from J; bases not matched to a gene: 6. This CDR3 reads CASSPRQGVNSPLHF. In nucleotides, the CDR3 is TGTGCCAGCAGTCCACGACAGGGGGTAAATTCACCCCTCCACTTT.

This chain links TRBV12-5 with TRBJ2-1; D is uncertain. The ends were cut back, 3 bases at V and 6 bases at J, with 6 bases in the middle. The CDR3 loop spans 12 amino acids. Looked up from germline, CDR1 is LGHNT and CDR2 is FRNRAP. The CDR3 here is CASGFDTNEQFF. The CDR3, as DNA: TGTGCTAGTGGTTTCGACACCAATGAGCAGTTCTTC.

V and J are TRBV27 and TRBJ2-6, with 7 bases matching TRBD1. The CDR3 loop spans 16 amino acids. V shed 8 bases and J 3 bases; nucleotides not matched to a gene: 10. Per the germline V gene, CDR1 is MNHEY and CDR2 is SMNVEV (reference sequence). The CDR3 is CASGSTGPNGANVLTF. DNA for the CDR3: TGTGCCAGCGGGTCGACAGGGCCCAATGGGGCCAACGTCCTGACTTTC. The full variable domain, with the rest looked up from reference TRBV27 and TRBJ2-6, is EAQVTQNPRYLITVTGKKLTVTCSQNMNHEYMSWYRQDPGLGLRQIYYSMNVEVTDKGDVPEGYKVSRKEKRNFPLILESPSPNQTSLYFCASGSTGPNGANVLTFGAGSRLTVL.

In its sample, this clone was seen once. This chain uses TRBV7-3 with TRBJ1-6; D not certain. Trimming took off 4 bases at V and 5 bases at J, with 9 bases between the two ends. From germline, CDR1 is SGHTA and CDR2 FQGTGA. This CDR3 is built from 14 residues. CDR3 amino acids: CASSSGVHNSPLHF. For the CDR3, the DNA is TGTGCCAGCAGCTCGGGAGTTCATAATTCACCCCTCCACTTT.

The chain couples TRBV19 to TRBJ1-1; TRBD1 might be the D (6 bases). Per the germline V gene, CDR1 is LNHDA and CDR2 is SQIVND (reference sequence). V was shortened by 7 bases and J by 5 bases, with 17 bases between the two germline ends. The CDR3 contains 14 residues. CDR3 DNA: TGTGCCAGTATCCAGCGGGGGGCTCGGACTGAAGCTTTCTTT. The encoded protein is CASIQRGARTEAFF.

V usage is TRBV5-1 and J usage is TRBJ1-2; D is unclear. Germline V gene sequence: CDR1 SGHRS, CDR2 YFSETQ. This CDR3 has 13 residues. The germline V and J ends were trimmed by 1 base and 6 bases, with 10 bases remaining between them. In nucleotides, the CDR3 is TGCGCCAGCAGCTTGATGGCAGAAGATGGCTACACCTTC. This gives the protein CASSLMAEDGYTF.

V gene TRBV5-5 combines with J gene TRBJ2-7, with 8 positions matching TRBD1. With V trimmed by 2 bases and J by 0 bases, 1 base remained unmatched. Germline V gives CDR1 SGHKS, CDR2 YYEKEE (reference sequence). This CDR3 region has 14 residues. The CDR3 spells CASSLQGVSYEQYF. CDR3 nucleotides: TGTGCCAGCAGCTTACAGGGGGTCTCCTACGAGCAGTACTTC. The whole variable domain, filled in from reference TRBV5-5 and TRBJ2-7, reads DAGVTQSPTHLIKTRGQQVTLRCSPISGHKSVSWYQQVLGQGPQFIFQYYEKEERGRGNFPDRFSARQFPNYSSELNVNALLLGDSALYLCASSLQGVSYEQYFGPGTRLTVT.

This sequence joins TRBV18 and TRBJ2-3; 7 nucleotides align to TRBD2. V was clipped by 3 bases and J by 0 bases; unmatched bases: 3. Per germline, CDR1 KGHSH and CDR2 LQKENI. The CDR3 extends over 15 amino acids. The CDR3 sequence: CASSPRGESTDTQYF. In nucleotides, the CDR3 is TGTGCCAGCTCACCTCGGGGGGAAAGCACAGATACGCAGTATTTT.

The chain uses TRBV14 and TRBJ2-1; 8 bases fit TRBD2. V shed 4 bases, J shed 10 bases, and the junction held 12 bases outside the gene matches. In germline, CDR1 is SGHDN, CDR2 FVKESK. The CDR3 is 15 amino acids. CDR3 DNA sequence: TGTGCCAGCAGCCGTACCATGGGACTAGTCGACGAGCAGTTCTTC. Encoded protein: CASSRTMGLVDEQFF.

This chain uses TRBV18 with TRBJ2-7; 11 bases fit TRBD2. The J segment lost 2 bases and the V segment lost 0 bases, leaving 3 bases of the junction unmatched. From germline, CDR1 is KGHSH and CDR2 LQKENI. CDR3 length equals 16 residues. The CDR3 DNA follows: TGTGCCAGCTCACCACCGGGACTAGCGGTTGCCTACGAGCAGTACTTC. This encodes CASSPPGLAVAYEQYF.

This CDR3 is CASSPRPASGANVLTF. The CDR3 DNA sequence: TGCGCCAGCAGCCCTAGACCGGCCTCTGGGGCCAACGTCCTGACTTTC. The V and J genes are TRBV5-1 and TRBJ2-6; D unresolved. Trimming cost V 4 bases and J 0 bases, with 11 bases left between them. Per the germline V gene, CDR1 is SGHRS and CDR2 is YFSETQ. This CDR3 contains 16 residues.

V is TRBV7-2 and J is TRBJ2-7; D possibly corresponds to TRBD2 (5 bases). Germline V lookup: CDR1 SGHTA, CDR2 FQGNSA. With 3 bases removed from V and 3 bases from J, the gap between germline ends came to 9 bases. The CDR3 runs 13 residues. CDR3 in DNA: TGTGCCAGCAGCTTGACTAAAAACTACGAGCAGTACTTC. Its translation is CASSLTKNYEQYF.

This rearrangement joins TRBV10-3 to TRBJ2-3; weak D call: TRBD2 (6 bases). Trimming removed 2 bases from V and 0 bases from J, with 9 bases in between. CDR3 size: 15 residues. The germline V gene has CDR1 ENHRY and CDR2 SYGVKD. The CDR3 DNA reads TGTGCCATCAGTGAGAGGGACTTCAGCACAGATACGCAGTATTTT. Translation gives CAISERDFSTDTQYF.

This clone has only a few counts. The chain employs TRBV19 and TRBJ2-1; 7 bases align to TRBD2. CDR1 is LNHDA and CDR2 is SQIVND in the germline V gene (reference sequence). This CDR3 is built from 13 residues. The J segment lost 7 bases and the V segment lost 3 bases, leaving 3 bases of the junction unmatched. CDR3 sequence reads: CASSMQRGNEQFF. DNA of the CDR3: TGTGCCAGTAGTATGCAGCGGGGAAATGAGCAGTTCTTC.

The chain uses TRBV3-1 (or the pseudogene TRBV3-2) and TRBJ1-3; D gene uncertain. The CDR3 runs to 11 residues. Per the germline V gene, CDR1 is LGHDT and CDR2 is YNNKEL (reference sequence). Between the trimmed V and J ends, which lost 3 bases and 8 bases, there was a span of 5 bases. CDR3 sequence (DNA): TGTGCCAGCAGCCACGTAGACACCATATATTTT. It translates to CASSHVDTIYF.

The CDR3 nucleotides read TGCGCCAGCAGCTTGGGTAACAAAGAGACCCAGTACTTC. Amino acids: CASSLGNKETQYF. The J gene is TRBJ2-5, the V gene TRBV5-1; D is unclear. Looked up from germline, CDR1 is SGHRS and CDR2 is YFSETQ. This CDR3 has 13 amino acids. Trimming left V 0 bases short and J 3 bases short, with 6 bases between.

V gene TRBV6-6 combines with J gene TRBJ2-7, with D perhaps TRBD1 (6 bases). The CDR3 loop spans 14 amino acids. In germline, CDR1 is MNHNY, CDR2 SVGAGI (reference sequence). Trimming stripped 2 bases from V and 5 bases from J, with 13 bases between. The CDR3 sequence is CASSYGTQNNEQYF. In DNA form, the CDR3 reads TGTGCCAGCAGTTACGGGACACAAAACAACGAGCAGTACTTC.

This rearrangement joins TRBV6-1 to TRBJ2-7, with a possible D match to TRBD1 (6 bases). Germline CDR1 and CDR2: MNHNS and SASEGT. This CDR3 spans 13 amino acids. V lost 2 bases, J lost 6 bases, and 11 bases lay in between. For the CDR3, the DNA is TGTGCCAGCAGTGAAACCGGACAGATCGAGCAGTACTTC. Protein: CASSETGQIEQYF.

This clone appeared once. The chain couples TRBV30 to TRBJ1-4, with a tentative D call TRBD1 (6 bases). Germline V gene sequence: CDR1 GTSNPN, CDR2 SVGIG (reference sequence). V lost 7 bases, J lost 3 bases, and 21 bases lay in between. This CDR3 spans 16 amino acids. The chain's CDR3 is CASDGRGTSSNEKLFF. In DNA, the CDR3 is TGTGCCTCGGACGGGAGGGGGACTTCTTCTAATGAAAAACTGTTTTTT. The full variable domain, with the rest looked up from reference TRBV30 and TRBJ1-4, is SQTIHQWPATLVQPVGSPLSLECTVEGTSNPNLYWYRQAAGRGLQLLFYSVGIGQISSEVPQNLSASRPQDRQFILSSKKLLLSDSGFYLCASDGRGTSSNEKLFFGSGTQLSVL.

This sequence joins TRBV10-3 and TRBJ2-7; the D is unclear. Trimming stripped 0 bases from V and 5 bases from J, with 8 bases between. The CDR3 has 13 amino acids. Germline V CDR1 and CDR2: ENHRY, SYGVKD. The CDR3 spells CAISESSTDEQYF. The CDR3 DNA sequence: TGTGCCATCAGTGAGTCGTCTACGGACGAGCAGTACTTC.

As to this clone: This clone may be a read error of a much larger clone one base away. This chain links TRBV7-8 with TRBJ1-1; 8 bases line up with TRBD1. Germline V gene data show CDR1 as SGHVS and CDR2 as FQNEAQ. V lost 4 bases and J lost 3; bases outside the gene matches: 4. The CDR3 length is 14 residues. CDR3: CASSSGTGYTEAFF. Written as DNA, the CDR3 is TGTGCCAGCAGCTCCGGGACAGGATACACTGAAGCTTTCTTT. Supplemented by reference TRBV7-8 and TRBJ1-1, the full variable domain reads GAGVSQSPRYKVAKRGQDVALRCDPISGHVSLFWYQQALGQGPEFLTYFQNEAQLDKSGLPSDRFFAERPEGSVSTLKIQRTQQEDSAVYLCASSSGTGYTEAFFGQGTRLTVV.

The V call is TRBV19, the J call TRBJ1-6, with D perhaps TRBD1 (5 bases). This CDR3 is built from 16 residues. Deletions cut 2 bases from V and 5 bases from J, with 13 bases between. Per the germline V gene, CDR1 is LNHDA and CDR2 is SQIVND (reference sequence). DNA for the CDR3: TGTGCCAGTAGTATAACCCCCCGGGGGAATAATTCACCCCTCCACTTT. This codes for CASSITPRGNNSPLHF.